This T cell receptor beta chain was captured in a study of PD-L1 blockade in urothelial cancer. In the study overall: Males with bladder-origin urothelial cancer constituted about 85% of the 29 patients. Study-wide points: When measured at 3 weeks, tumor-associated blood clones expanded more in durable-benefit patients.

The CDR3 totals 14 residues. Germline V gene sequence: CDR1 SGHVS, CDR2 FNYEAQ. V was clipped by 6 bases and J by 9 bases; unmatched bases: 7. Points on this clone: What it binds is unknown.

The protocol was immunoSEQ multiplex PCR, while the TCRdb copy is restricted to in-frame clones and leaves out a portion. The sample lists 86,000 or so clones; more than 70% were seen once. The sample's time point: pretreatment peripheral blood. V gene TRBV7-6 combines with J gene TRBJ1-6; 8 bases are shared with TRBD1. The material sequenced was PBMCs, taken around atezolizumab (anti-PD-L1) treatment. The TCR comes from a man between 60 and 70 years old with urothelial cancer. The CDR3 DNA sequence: TGTGCCAGCAGTTCGGACAGGGCCCTTTCACCCCTCCACTTT. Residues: CASSSDRALSPLHF.